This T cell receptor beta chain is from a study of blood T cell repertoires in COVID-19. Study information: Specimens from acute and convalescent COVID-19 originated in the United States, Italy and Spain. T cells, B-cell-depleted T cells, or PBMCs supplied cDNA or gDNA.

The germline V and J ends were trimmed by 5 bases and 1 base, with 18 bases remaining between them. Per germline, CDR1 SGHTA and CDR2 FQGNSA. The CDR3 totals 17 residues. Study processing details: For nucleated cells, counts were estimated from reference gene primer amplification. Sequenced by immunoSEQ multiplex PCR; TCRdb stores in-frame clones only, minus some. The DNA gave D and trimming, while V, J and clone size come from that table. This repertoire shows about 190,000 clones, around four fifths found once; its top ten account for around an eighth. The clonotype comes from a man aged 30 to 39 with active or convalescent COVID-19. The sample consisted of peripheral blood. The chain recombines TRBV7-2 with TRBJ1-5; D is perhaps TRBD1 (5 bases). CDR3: CASSLERGGRSNQPQHF. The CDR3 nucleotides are TGTGCCAGCAGCCTCGAGCGGGGGGGACGCAGCAATCAGCCCCAGCATTTT.